Each of the 25 T cell receptor beta chains below was sequenced from the same sample in a study of patients and donors after allogeneic stem cell transplantation. MiXCR, run by TCRdb on the RT-PCR reads, gives a single entry per CDR3 protein. The sample includes about a million distinct CDR3 sequences, 18% of them seen just once. The sample was blood, either unsorted or a sorted T cell fraction (not recorded which). Receptors were obtained from a human donor who was either an allogeneic HSCT recipient or a stem cell or donor lymphocyte infusion donor (not recorded which). It is not recorded whose cells these are; they may come from a transplant donor.

This clonotype was counted a few times. The chain links TRBV6-2 or TRBV6-3 to TRBJ2-3, with TRBD2 matching 9 bases. Germline assignment: CDR1 MNHEY and CDR2 SVGEGT. V shed 4 bases, J shed 12 bases, and the junction held 5 bases outside the gene matches. This CDR3 comprises 12 residues. CDR3 nucleotides: TGTGCCAGCAGTTGGGTAGCGGGGGCCCAGTATTTT. As protein: CASSWVAGAQYF.

V usage is TRBV2 and J usage is TRBJ2-1; TRBD1 agrees at 9 bases. CDR1 is SNHLY and CDR2 is FYNNEI in the germline V gene. CDR3 length: 14 residues. V lost 7 bases and J lost 4; bases outside the gene matches: 5. The CDR3 here is CASNPGQGYNEQFF. For the CDR3, the DNA is TGTGCCAGCAATCCGGGACAGGGATACAATGAGCAGTTCTTC.

V usage is TRBV27 and J usage is TRBJ2-7; D perhaps matches TRBD1 (5 bases). In germline, CDR1 is MNHEY, CDR2 SMNVEV (reference sequence). CDR3 length: 14 residues. The V and J ends lost 3 bases and 6 bases respectively, with 15 bases between them. The CDR3 loop reads CASSLIQGGPEQYF. Here the CDR3 DNA reads TGTGCCAGCAGTTTGATCCAGGGTGGGCCCGAGCAGTACTTC.

This clonotype was detected only a few times. The chain recombines TRBV20-1 with TRBJ2-1; 11 positions match TRBD2. CDR1 and CDR2 (germline): DFQATT, SNEGSKA (reference sequence). The CDR3 sequence is 15 residues long. V gave up 5 bases and J gave up 2 bases; unmatched junction bases: 5. CDR3 protein: CSAHSSGGPYNEQFF. The CDR3 region has the DNA TGCAGTGCTCATTCTAGCGGGGGGCCCTACAATGAGCAGTTCTTC.

This clonotype was observed a handful of times. V and J are TRBV27 and TRBJ2-7; TRBD1 matches 9 bases. J lost 5 bases, V lost 6 bases, and 11 bases had no gene match. The CDR3 consists of 15 residues. The V gene's germline CDR1 is MNHEY and CDR2 SMNVEV (reference sequence). CDR3 residues: CASSRSGTGNHEQYF. CDR3 nucleotide sequence: TGTGCCAGCAGCCGAAGCGGGACAGGGAACCACGAGCAGTACTTC.

The V gene is TRBV3-1, the J gene TRBJ1-5; the D is unclear. This CDR3 has 15 residues. Germline V gene data show CDR1 as LGHDT and CDR2 as YNNKEL (reference sequence). The V end lost 0 bases, the J end lost 5 bases, and 11 bases lay between the germline ends. CDR3 bases: TGTGCCAGCAGCCAAGATGTCCGAGGTCATCAGCCCCAGCATTTT. Encoded protein: CASSQDVRGHQPQHF.

This clonotype was seen only a few times. The genes are TRBV2 and TRBJ1-5; no reliable D call. CDR3 length: 13 amino acids. The germline gives CDR1 SNHLY, CDR2 FYNNEI. The V end lost 2 bases, the J end lost 6 bases, and 8 bases lay between the germline ends. The CDR3 DNA reads TGTGCCAGCAGTGAACAGGTTCGTCAGCCCCAGCATTTT. Its translation is CASSEQVRQPQHF.

J is TRBJ2-1 and V is TRBV6-2 or TRBV6-3; TRBD2 matches 9 bases. CDR1 is MNHEY and CDR2 is SVGEGT in the germline V gene. This CDR3 spans 18 amino acids. Trimming took 4 bases from V and 6 from J; bases not matched to a gene: 16. CDR3 sequence (DNA): TGTGCCAGCAGTTTCTATAACATCGTAGCGGGGGTTAGCAATGAGCAGTTCTTC. Protein sequence: CASSFYNIVAGVSNEQFF.

This clonotype was counted a few times. This chain connects TRBV7-3 to TRBJ2-2, with D maybe TRBD1 (6 bases). Trimming shortened V by 5 bases and J by 7 bases, and 14 bases separated the two germline ends. The CDR3 loop spans 14 amino acids. Germline assignment: CDR1 SGHTA and CDR2 FQGTGA. The CDR3 protein is CASSPGAGSGELFF. The DNA of the CDR3 is TGTGCCAGCAGCCCAGGGGCCGGAAGCGGGGAGCTGTTTTTT. The complete variable domain, with remaining parts taken from reference TRBV7-3 and TRBJ2-2, reads GAGVSQTPSNKVTEKGKYVELRCDPISGHTALYWYRQSLGQGPEFLIYFQGTGAADDSGLPNDRFFAVRPEGSVSTLKIQRTERGDSAVYLCASSPGAGSGELFFGEGSRLTVL.

This clonotype was picked up a small number of times. The chain joins TRBV27 to TRBJ1-1, with D possibly being TRBD1 (6 bases). Trimming took off 8 bases at V and 1 base at J, with 14 bases between the two ends. The CDR3 length is 14 residues. Germline-derived CDR1 and CDR2 are MNHEY and SMNVEV (reference sequence). The CDR3 here is CASFPLGGNTEAFF. CDR3 coding DNA: TGTGCCAGCTTTCCTCTAGGGGGGAACACTGAAGCTTTCTTT.

This clonotype was recorded at least ten times. The genes are TRBV27 and TRBJ1-5; D ambiguous. Germline-derived CDR1 and CDR2 are MNHEY and SMNVEV (reference sequence). This CDR3 is 13 amino acids long. V was clipped by 2 bases and J by 2 bases, with 4 bases between them. CDR3 protein: CASSLARNQPQHF. The DNA for the CDR3 is TGTGCCAGCAGTTTAGCCCGCAATCAGCCCCAGCATTTT.

The chain has TRBV5-8 and TRBJ2-5; D is uncertain. V was cut by 3 bases and J by 4 bases, with 16 bases left in between. The length of the CDR3 is 15 residues. CDR1 SGHTS and CDR2 YDEGEE come from the germline V gene. Written as DNA, the CDR3 is TGTGCCAGCAGCTACTATAGGACGGCTATAGAGACCCAGTACTTC. Translation gives CASSYYRTAIETQYF.

In its sample, this clonotype was seen a few times. CDR3 DNA: TGTGCCAGCAGTTTATCAGCAGGGTACCATCAGCCCCAGCATTTT. The encoded protein is CASSLSAGYHQPQHF. This chain uses TRBV27 with TRBJ1-5, with D maybe TRBD1 (5 bases). The germline V gene has CDR1 MNHEY and CDR2 SMNVEV (reference sequence). Trimming cost V 0 bases and J 5 bases, with 11 bases left between them. The CDR3 spans 15 residues.

This clonotype has more than one count but fewer than ten. V usage is TRBV5-1 and J usage is TRBJ1-4; D ambiguous. The CDR3 is 15 amino acids. The germline CDR1 and CDR2 sequences are SGHRS and YFSETQ. Trimming left V 3 bases short and J 0 bases short, with 9 bases between. The CDR3 loop reads CASSSSGSTNEKLFF. In DNA form, the CDR3 reads TGCGCCAGCAGCTCGTCGGGGTCAACTAATGAAAAACTGTTTTTT.

This clonotype was counted only a few times. The V and J genes are TRBV4-1 and TRBJ2-5; unclear D gene. The V end was cut by 2 bases, the J end by 1 base, with 8 bases between. The CDR3 contains 14 residues. Germline CDR1 is MGHRA and CDR2 is YSYEKL. The CDR3 DNA follows: TGCGCCAGCAGCCAATTTCCAGTCCAAGAGACCCAGTACTTC. Encoded protein: CASSQFPVQETQYF.

In its sample, this clonotype was seen a few times. The rearrangement uses TRBV6-6 and TRBJ1-2; D unresolved. V gave up 6 bases and J gave up 10 bases, with 15 bases separating them. The CDR3 is 12 residues long. Germline-derived CDR1 and CDR2 are MNHNY and SVGAGI (reference sequence). CDR3 nucleotides: TGTGCCAGCAGCCCTCATGAGGGCGACTACACCTTC. This gives the protein CASSPHEGDYTF.

This clonotype was seen only a few times. The V call is TRBV6-1, the J call TRBJ1-1, with 8 bases fitting TRBD1. Germline values: CDR1 MNHNS, CDR2 SASEGT. V lost 6 bases and J lost 3; bases outside the gene matches: 12. The CDR3 consists of 16 residues. The CDR3 here is CASRSINRGRDTEAFF. The CDR3 DNA is TGTGCCAGCAGATCGATCAACAGGGGGAGGGACACTGAAGCTTTCTTT.

V gene TRBV2 combines with J gene TRBJ2-3; D is undetermined. CDR3 length: 14 residues. Germline V gene sequence: CDR1 SNHLY, CDR2 FYNNEI. V lost 7 bases and J 3 bases, leaving 14 bases between the germline ends. CDR3 residues: CASTLVSRTDTQYF. CDR3 bases: TGTGCCAGCACATTAGTTTCTAGGACAGATACGCAGTATTTT.

This sequence joins TRBV7-9 and TRBJ1-1; 8 bases agree with TRBD1. This CDR3 contains 17 residues. The V gene's germline CDR1 is SEHNR and CDR2 FQNEAQ (reference sequence). V shed 6 bases and J 0 bases; nucleotides not matched to a gene: 12. CDR3 protein: CASSRQGPGIMNTEAFF. CDR3 DNA: TGTGCCAGCAGTCGACAGGGGCCGGGAATAATGAACACTGAAGCTTTCTTT.

This clonotype showed up just a few times. The chain has TRBV2 and TRBJ2-7; 11 positions agree with TRBD2. There are 13 residues in the CDR3. Germline CDR1 SNHLY, CDR2 FYNNEI. Trimming took 8 bases from V and 4 from J; bases not matched to a gene: 4. In DNA, the CDR3 is TGTGCCAGCTCGGCTAGCGGGAGGTACGAGCAGTACTTC. Protein: CASSASGRYEQYF.

The chain carries TRBV6-1 and TRBJ1-4; the D gene is possibly TRBD1 (6 bases). V was pared by 6 bases and J by 8 bases, with 19 bases between. The CDR3 loop spans 15 amino acids. From germline, CDR1 is MNHNS and CDR2 SASEGT. CDR3: CASSVTGRGYEKLFF. The CDR3 DNA sequence: TGTGCCAGCAGCGTTACAGGGAGGGGTTACGAAAAACTGTTTTTT.

This clonotype was picked up many times. The rearrangement uses TRBV12-3 or TRBV12-4 and TRBJ2-7; 9 bases line up with TRBD1. V trimming: 4 bases; J trimming: 4 bases; junction bases outside the gene matches: 8. This CDR3 comprises 15 residues. The chain's CDR3 is CASSSIQGATYEQYF. CDR3 DNA sequence: TGTGCCAGCAGTTCGATACAGGGGGCTACGTACGAGCAGTACTTC.

This clonotype was observed a handful of times. V and J are TRBV10-3 and TRBJ2-1, with TRBD2 identical over 11 bases. The trim removed 5 bases at V and 6 bases at J, leaving 9 bases unmatched. This CDR3 comprises 16 residues. Germline CDR1 ENHRY, CDR2 SYGVKD. The CDR3 is CAISTSGRISANEQFF. CDR3 DNA sequence: TGTGCCATCAGTACTAGCGGGAGAATCTCCGCCAATGAGCAGTTCTTC.

This clonotype was seen a handful of times. The rearrangement uses TRBV9 and TRBJ2-6; D perhaps matches TRBD2 (5 bases). Germline V gene sequence: CDR1 SGDLS, CDR2 YYNGEE. The CDR3 has 16 residues. V lost 0 bases to trimming and J lost 2 bases, with 9 bases between them. In DNA, the CDR3 is TGTGCCAGCAGCGTAGGATCCGGGACTGGGGCCAACGTCCTGACTTTC. This codes for CASSVGSGTGANVLTF. Using reference TRBV9 and TRBJ2-6 for the parts outside the CDR3, the full variable domain is DSGVTQTPKHLITATGQRVTLRCSPRSGDLSVYWYQQSLDQGLQFLIQYYNGEERAKGNILERFSAQQFPDLHSELNLSSLELGDSALYFCASSVGSGTGANVLTFGAGSRLTVL.

The sample holds a few counts of this clonotype. The rearrangement joins TRBV24-1 to TRBJ2-5; 10 positions match TRBD2. Per the germline V gene, CDR1 is KGHDR and CDR2 is SFDVKD. The V segment lost 3 bases and the J segment 3 bases; nucleotides outside the gene matches: 3. CDR3 size: 15 residues. CDR3 sequence: CATSDTTSGKETQYF. The CDR3 coding sequence is TGTGCCACCAGTGATACTACTAGCGGGAAAGAGACCCAGTACTTC.